These 29 T cell receptor beta chains came from one sample sequenced in a study of technical replicates of blood from several donors. The data were produced by immunoSEQ multiplex PCR, yet TCRdb's version contains in-frame clones alone and is incomplete. Of about 17,000 clones in the sample, approximately 83% were seen once. The sequencing input was PBMCs. These receptors came from a human donor in good health. Some clones in this sample may be carry-over from other donors' samples.

The rearrangement uses TRBV12-5 and TRBJ1-1; D is unclear. Deletions cut 3 bases from V and 9 bases from J, with 17 bases between. CDR1 LGHNT and CDR2 FRNRAP come from the germline V gene. There are 14 residues in the CDR3. The CDR3 here is CASGFIGLTAQAFF. The CDR3 coding sequence is TGTGCTAGTGGTTTCATCGGACTCACAGCACAAGCTTTCTTT.

This clone was counted once. The V and J genes are TRBV11-2 and TRBJ2-1; the match to TRBD2 covers 9 bases. The CDR3 has 16 residues. V was pared by 2 bases and J by 7 bases, with 9 bases of the junction left unmatched. CDR1 and CDR2 from the germline V gene are SGHAT and FQNNGV. Here the CDR3 DNA reads TGTGCCAGCAGCTTATTCGGCGGGAGGGCCTGGAATGAGCAGTTCTTC. Its protein product is CASSLFGGRAWNEQFF.

To note about this clone: The junction and the germline gene differ at one end; a read error may be behind it. The V and J genes are TRBV4-1 and TRBJ2-7; 7 bases agree with TRBD2. Germline V gives CDR1 MGHRA, CDR2 YSYEKL. There are 13 residues in the CDR3. The CDR3 DNA sequence: TGCGCCAGCAGCCAAGATCTTTCGGGGGGACCCATCTTC. This encodes CASSQDLSGGPIF.

The chain joins TRBV27 to TRBJ1-2; the D gene is possibly TRBD1 (5 bases). The CDR3 covers 13 residues. Germline lookup yields CDR1 MNHEY and CDR2 SMNVEV (reference sequence). The V end was cut by 6 bases, the J end by 2 bases, with 10 bases between. For the CDR3, the DNA is TGTGCCAGCAGAATCGGGGGAAACTATGGCTACACCTTC. Amino acids: CASRIGGNYGYTF.

The chain combines TRBV5-4 with TRBJ2-7; D is perhaps TRBD1 (5 bases). CDR1 is SGHNT and CDR2 is YYREEE in the germline V gene (reference sequence). CDR3 length: 13 residues. Trimming shortened V by 3 bases and J by 2 bases, and 9 bases separated the two germline ends. The CDR3 nucleotides are TGTGCCAGCAGCTCAGGGCTCGCCTACGAGCAGTACTTC. Protein sequence: CASSSGLAYEQYF.

This clone was found once. The chain is built from TRBV2 and TRBJ2-4; a weak D match, TRBD2 (5 bases). V lost 2 bases and J lost 1, with 6 bases in between. The CDR3 is 14 amino acids. Per germline, CDR1 SNHLY and CDR2 FYNNEI. The CDR3 nucleotides read TGTGCCAGCAGTGAAAGAGGGGCCAAAAACATTCAGTACTTC. Translation gives CASSERGAKNIQYF.

This rearrangement joins TRBV6-1 to TRBJ2-5; D is undetermined. The germline V and J ends were trimmed by 8 bases and 2 bases, with 12 bases remaining between them. This CDR3 is 13 amino acids long. CDR1 MNHNS and CDR2 SASEGT come from the germline V gene. The CDR3 DNA is TGTGCCAGCGGAACGCAGGCTCAAGAGACCCAGTACTTC. Residues: CASGTQAQETQYF.

The chain employs TRBV29-1 and TRBJ2-1; D remains ambiguous. V lost 6 bases and J lost 5, with 11 bases in between. CDR1 and CDR2 (germline): SQVTM, ANQGSEA. The CDR3 length is 12 residues. The CDR3 nucleotides are TGCAGCGTCATGAGCCAGGACAATGAGCAGTTCTTC. It is translated as CSVMSQDNEQFF.

The chain employs TRBV18 and TRBJ2-1; 7 nucleotides line up with TRBD1. Losses at the gene ends were 0 bases for V and 3 bases for J; bases not matched to a gene: 5. The CDR3 length is 16 residues. CDR1 KGHSH and CDR2 LQKENI come from the germline V gene. The CDR3: CASSPPGTDLYNEQFF. CDR3 in DNA: TGTGCCAGCTCACCACCCGGGACAGACCTCTACAATGAGCAGTTCTTC.

The rearrangement joins TRBV19 to TRBJ2-3; possibly TRBD1 for D (6 bases). This CDR3 is 11 amino acids long. The ends were cut back, 5 bases at V and 14 bases at J, with 14 bases in the middle. The germline V gene has CDR1 LNHDA and CDR2 SQIVND (reference sequence). The CDR3 loop is CASSVGQLWYF. The CDR3 coding sequence is TGTGCCAGTAGTGTAGGACAGCTTTGGTATTTT. The entire variable domain, with the rest obtained from reference TRBV19 and TRBJ2-3, is as follows: DGGITQSPKYLFRKEGQNVTLSCEQNLNHDAMYWYRQDPGQGLRLIYYSQIVNDFQKGDIAEGYSVSREKKESFPLTVTSAQKNPTAFYLCASSVGQLWYFGPGTRLTVL.

The chain is built from TRBV5-1 and TRBJ2-5, with 9 bases lining up with TRBD2. This CDR3 has 16 residues. Unmatched junction bases numbered 8, after V lost 1 base and J lost 4 bases. Germline V gene data show CDR1 as SGHRS and CDR2 as YFSETQ. CDR3 amino acids: CASSLNSGSPGETQYF. In DNA, the CDR3 is TGCGCCAGCAGCTTGAATAGCGGGAGCCCTGGAGAGACCCAGTACTTC.

The chain is built from TRBV18 and TRBJ1-1; D gene uncertain. The CDR3 totals 14 residues. The germline V and J ends were trimmed by 5 bases and 4 bases, with 14 bases remaining between them. Germline V gene sequence: CDR1 KGHSH, CDR2 LQKENI. CDR3: CASSFQSGVTEAFF. DNA for the CDR3: TGTGCCAGCTCATTTCAATCGGGAGTCACTGAAGCTTTCTTT. The full variable domain, in which reference TRBV18 and TRBJ1-1 provide the parts outside the CDR3, is NAGVMQNPRHLVRRRGQEARLRCSPMKGHSHVYWYRQLPEEGLKFMVYLQKENIIDESGMPKERFSAEFPKEGPSILRIQQVVRGDSAAYFCASSFQSGVTEAFFGQGTRLTVV.

This clone was counted once. CDR3 DNA: TGTGCCAGCAGCCCTAAGCCAGCGGGAGTACCCTACGAGCAGTACTTC. It encodes CASSPKPAGVPYEQYF. This chain connects TRBV7-9 to TRBJ2-7; TRBD2 agrees at 8 bases. The V and J ends lost 5 bases and 2 bases, in that order; junction bases with no gene match: 11. The CDR3 contains 16 residues. Looked up from germline, CDR1 is SEHNR and CDR2 is FQNEAQ (reference sequence).

The chain employs TRBV10-3 and TRBJ2-3; possibly TRBD1 for D (6 bases). V was trimmed by 0 bases and J by 7 bases, leaving 8 bases between them. This CDR3 has 13 residues. Germline V lookup: CDR1 ENHRY, CDR2 SYGVKD. The CDR3 DNA reads TGTGCCATCAGTGAGTCACAGGGAAATACGCAGTATTTT. Its translation: CAISESQGNTQYF.

The CDR3: CASSTNRAGYEQYF. The CDR3 bases are TGTGCCAGTAGTACCAACAGGGCAGGGTACGAGCAGTACTTC. The chain has TRBV19 and TRBJ2-7, with a weak D call TRBD1 (6 bases). Per germline, CDR1 LNHDA and CDR2 SQIVND (reference sequence). The CDR3 runs 14 residues. With 4 bases removed from V and 4 bases from J, the gap between germline ends came to 14 bases.

The rearrangement joins TRBV29-1 to TRBJ2-3, with 7 bases matching TRBD2. The CDR3 sequence is 13 residues long. Trimming cost V 4 bases and J 4 bases; bases outside gene matches: 5. CDR1 SQVTM and CDR2 ANQGSEA come from the germline V gene. The CDR3 region has the DNA TGCAGCGTTGTAGTTGGGGGGGCAGATACGCAGTATTTT. Protein product: CSVVVGGADTQYF.

The gene calls are TRBV6-1 and TRBJ2-7; D unresolved. V dropped 3 bases and J dropped 0 bases, with 9 bases sitting between them. The germline gives CDR1 MNHNS, CDR2 SASEGT. The CDR3 is made up of 14 amino acids. The chain's CDR3 is CASSDGLVSYEQYF. The CDR3 region has the DNA TGTGCCAGCAGTGATGGTTTAGTCTCCTACGAGCAGTACTTC.

This chain joins TRBV27 and TRBJ2-3; 10 bases are a match to TRBD2. V lost 4 bases to trimming and J lost 0 bases; unmatched junction nucleotides: 10. There are 18 residues in the CDR3. Germline V gene data show CDR1 as MNHEY and CDR2 as SMNVEV (reference sequence). CDR3 region: CASSSWLAGDTSTDTQYF. The CDR3 nucleotides read TGTGCCAGCAGTTCCTGGCTAGCGGGGGACACTAGCACAGATACGCAGTATTTT.

The chain recombines TRBV6-5 with TRBJ2-1, with 10 nucleotides matching TRBD1. V lost 4 bases to trimming and J lost 8 bases; unmatched junction nucleotides: 11. The CDR3 runs 16 residues. Germline CDR1 and CDR2: MNHEY and SVGAGI. The CDR3: CASSSAGDRGLHEQFF. As DNA, the CDR3 is TGTGCCAGCAGTTCAGCAGGGGACAGGGGTCTCCATGAGCAGTTCTTC.

The chain joins TRBV7-9 to TRBJ2-1; unclear D gene. This CDR3 has 12 amino acids. Between the trimmed V and J ends, which lost 7 bases and 9 bases, there was a span of 13 bases. Germline assignment: CDR1 SEHNR and CDR2 FQNEAQ (reference sequence). The CDR3 loop reads CASTPSGVEQFF. The CDR3 DNA follows: TGTGCCAGCACCCCATCGGGTGTTGAGCAGTTCTTC.

This clone was recorded a few times. This chain joins TRBV15 and TRBJ2-3, with 12 positions matching TRBD2. Germline CDR1 is LNHNV and CDR2 is YYDKDF (reference sequence). The CDR3 runs to 18 residues. V trimming: 0 bases; J trimming: 1 base; junction bases outside the gene matches: 5. CDR3 region: CATSRELAGGPGTDTQYF. In DNA form, the CDR3 reads TGTGCCACCAGCAGAGAGCTAGCGGGAGGGCCTGGCACAGATACGCAGTATTTT.

The rearrangement joins TRBV5-1 to TRBJ2-2; 7 bases align to TRBD1. The J segment lost 4 bases and the V segment lost 3 bases, leaving 6 bases of the junction unmatched. CDR1 is SGHRS and CDR2 is YFSETQ in the germline V gene. The CDR3 covers 15 residues. CDR3 sequence reads: CASSSSTGSTGELFF. CDR3 coding DNA: TGCGCCAGCAGCTCTTCGACAGGGTCCACCGGGGAGCTGTTTTTT. Based on the CDR3 plus reference TRBV5-1 and TRBJ2-2, the full variable domain is KAGVTQTPRYLIKTRGQQVTLSCSPISGHRSVSWYQQTPGQGLQFLFEYFSETQRNKGNFPGRFSGRQFSNSRSEMNVSTLELGDSALYLCASSSSTGSTGELFFGEGSRLTVL.

The table lists this clone with a few counts. V usage is TRBV6-4 and J usage is TRBJ2-1, with a tentative D call TRBD2 (5 bases). There are 13 residues in the CDR3. The V and J ends lost 3 bases and 12 bases respectively, with 15 bases between them. Germline V gene lookup returns CDR1 MRHNA and CDR2 SNTAGT. The CDR3: CASSEEERLAQFF. The CDR3 DNA follows: TGTGCCAGCAGTGAGGAGGAGCGTCTGGCGCAGTTCTTC.

The sample holds a few counts of this clone. This chain connects TRBV7-2 to TRBJ1-5; TRBD1 matches at 9 bases. This CDR3 is 14 amino acids long. CDR1 and CDR2 (germline): SGHTA, FQGNSA. The J segment lost 7 bases and the V segment lost 3 bases, leaving 4 bases of the junction unmatched. CDR3 bases: TGTGCCAGCAGCTTCACAGGGGGCTGGCAGCCCCAGCATTTT. This encodes CASSFTGGWQPQHF.

V and J are TRBV19 and TRBJ1-5, with 10 positions matching TRBD1. CDR1 LNHDA and CDR2 SQIVND come from the germline V gene (reference sequence). The CDR3 runs to 16 residues. J lost 6 bases, V lost 7 bases, and 12 bases had no gene match. The CDR3 region is CASTSPGQGFVQPQHF. CDR3 nucleotide sequence: TGTGCCAGTACCTCCCCGGGACAGGGGTTTGTTCAGCCCCAGCATTTT.

The table lists this clone with a count of one. This chain joins TRBV29-1 and TRBJ2-7; 8 bases are a match to TRBD1. This CDR3 has 12 residues. Germline-derived CDR1 and CDR2 are SQVTM and ANQGSEA. Losses at the gene ends were 7 bases for V and 2 bases for J; bases not matched to a gene: 4. CDR3 in amino acids: CSGRTGPYEQYF. The CDR3 DNA reads TGCAGCGGCCGGACAGGGCCCTACGAGCAGTACTTC.

V is TRBV5-1 and J is TRBJ1-2; no clear D gene. Germline V gene lookup returns CDR1 SGHRS and CDR2 YFSETQ. There are 13 residues in the CDR3. Trimming removed 4 bases at V and 4 bases at J, with 11 bases between. The CDR3 sequence: CASSGQSFYGYTF. The DNA for the CDR3 is TGCGCCAGCAGCGGGCAGAGTTTCTATGGCTACACCTTC.

V is TRBV10-3 and J is TRBJ2-1, with 9 bases matching TRBD1. V lost 4 bases to trimming and J lost 5 bases; unmatched junction nucleotides: 3. The CDR3 spans 14 residues. Germline V CDR1 and CDR2: ENHRY, SYGVKD. Here the CDR3 DNA reads TGTGCCATCAGTGGACAGGGGGGAGACAATGAGCAGTTCTTC. It specifies CAISGQGGDNEQFF.

The V call is TRBV7-7, the J call TRBJ2-1, with D perhaps TRBD1 (6 bases). Per germline, CDR1 SSHAT and CDR2 FNYEAQ (reference sequence). The V and J ends lost 5 bases and 5 bases respectively, with 10 bases between them. The CDR3 is made up of 13 amino acids. In DNA, the CDR3 is TGTGCCAGCAGCCAAGGACAGCACAATGAGCAGTTCTTC. Translation: CASSQGQHNEQFF.